Listed below are T cell receptor beta chains from one sample, sequenced in a study of early stage breast cancer tumors. Data came from immunoSEQ multiplex PCR; TCRdb stores just in-frame clones and leaves some out. The sample shows about 53,000 clones, 85% to 95% of them seen only once. What was sequenced was blood. The source of these receptors is a person between 70 and 80 years old with breast cancer. CDR3s include the opening cysteine and the closing phenylalanine or tryptophan. The D gene is left open where the match is weak. Some rows have no size entry. The others give once, few or many, or a class for an expanded clone.

TRBV6-1,once,TRBD1,TRBJ2-7,TGTGCCAGCAGTGGGGATCCAGGGGGCGGTCTCTACGAGCAGTACTTC,CASSGDPGGGLYEQYF
TRBV4-1,.,.,TRBJ2-2,TGCGCCAGCAGCCAAGAAGCCCCTATCCCCCCGGCCGGGGAGCTGTTTTTT,CASSQEAPIPPAGELFF
TRBV18,.,.,TRBJ1-1,TGTGCCAGCTCACTTACCCGGACAGATAACACTGAAGCTTTCTTT,CASSLTRTDNTEAFF
TRBV2,.,TRBD2,TRBJ2-1,TGTGCCAGCAGTTTGGGACTAGGGGATTACAATGAGCAGTTCTTC,CASSLGLGDYNEQFF
TRBV5-4,.,TRBD1,TRBJ2-5,TGTGCCAGCAGCTTGGTAGGGACAGGGGTTCAAGAGACCCAGTACTTC,CASSLVGTGVQETQYF
TRBV7-2,.,TRBD2,TRBJ2-1,TGTGCCAGCAGCTTAGTGGCGGGAGCGGTTTCCGATGAGCAGTTCTTC,CASSLVAGAVSDEQFF
TRBV5-8,.,TRBD1,TRBJ1-3,TGTGCCAGTTCCCGACAGGGGAGGACGGGAAACACCATATATTTT,CASSRQGRTGNTIYF
TRBV11-2,.,.,TRBJ1-2,TGTGCCAGCTCCCCCGGAGGGCAGCTGGGCTACACCTTC,CASSPGGQLGYTF
TRBV6-1,.,.,TRBJ1-5,TGTGCCAGATTCCGTCAGCCCCAGCATTTT,CARFRQPQHF
TRBV5-4,.,.,TRBJ2-5,TGTGCCAGCAGCTTCCGGGGTCCTTCGGAGACCCAGTACTTC,CASSFRGPSETQYF
TRBV7-8,.,TRBD2,TRBJ2-1,TGTGCCAGCAGCTTAGTTGATAGCGGGGTGCACAATGAGCAGTTCTTC,CASSLVDSGVHNEQFF
TRBV7-9,.,.,TRBJ2-3,TGTGCCAGCAGCTTTTACAAGACACCCTTGGCGCAGTATTTT,CASSFYKTPLAQYF
TRBV7-2,few,.,TRBJ1-1,TGTGCCAGCAGCTTAGCGCGAACCGGTGAAGCTTTCTTT,CASSLARTGEAFF
TRBV30,.,TRBD1,TRBJ1-4,TGTGCCCTATGGTGGACAGGGGATGAAAAACTGTTTTTT,CALWWTGDEKLFF
TRBV11-2,.,TRBD2,TRBJ2-1,TGTGCCAGCAGCTTAGTGGGACTAGCGTTGAATGAGCAGTTCTTC,CASSLVGLALNEQFF
TRBV6-6,.,TRBD1,TRBJ1-5,TGTGCCAGCAGAAAACAGGGGAATAGCAATCAGCCCCAGCATTTT,CASRKQGNSNQPQHF
TRBV19,.,TRBD1,TRBJ2-3,TGTGCCAGTAGACAGGGGGGCACAGATACGCAGTATTTT,CASRQGGTDTQYF
TRBV30,.,.,TRBJ1-1,TGTGCCTGGGGGCTGAACACTGAAGCTTTCTTT,CAWGLNTEAFF
TRBV28,.,TRBD1,TRBJ2-7,TGTGCCAGTATACCGGGACAGGGGGCGCGGGACGAGCAGTACTTC,CASIPGQGARDEQYF
TRBV29-1,.,TRBD1,TRBJ1-1,TGCAGCGTTGACCCGGGACAGACGAACACTGAAGCTTTCTTT,CSVDPGQTNTEAFF
TRBV5-1,.,.,TRBJ2-5,TGCGCCAGCAGCCTCACCACAGGGCTTACTGGCGGGAGAGGGAGGCAGGAGACCCAGTACTTC,CASSLTTGLTGGRGRQETQYF
TRBV19,once,.,TRBJ1-1,TGTGCCAGTAGTATCGGGAGGGGGGGCCCTGAAGCTTTCTTT,CASSIGRGGPEAFF
TRBV12-5,.,.,TRBJ2-1,TGTGCTAGTGGCCCAAACGGGGTGTCCTCCTACAATGAGCAGTTCTTC,CASGPNGVSSYNEQFF
TRBV19,.,.,TRBJ1-5,TGTGCCAGCCAGGACAGAGATAGCAATCAGCCCCAGCATTTT,CASQDRDSNQPQHF
TRBV5-1,.,TRBD2,TRBJ2-5,TGCGCCAGCAGCTTGGGTAGCGGGAAAGAGACCCAGTACTTC,CASSLGSGKETQYF
TRBV30,.,TRBD1,TRBJ2-3,TGTGCCTGGACAGGGGGCGGGACAGATACGCAGTATTTT,CAWTGGGTDTQYF
TRBV28,.,TRBD1,TRBJ2-4,TGTGCCAGCAACTCTAACAGGGGGCGTCGAAACATTCAGTACTTC,CASNSNRGRRNIQYF
TRBV6-4,.,TRBD1,TRBJ2-1,TGTGCCAGCAGTGACCTAACAGGGGGCTCCTACAATGAGCAGTTCTTC,CASSDLTGGSYNEQFF
TRBV5-6,.,TRBD2,TRBJ2-2,TGTGCCAGCAGCGTAAAACCGGGACTAGCGGTACCCCGTTTTTGGGAGCTGTTTTTT,CASSVKPGLAVPRFWELFF
TRBV14,.,.,TRBJ1-2,TGTGCCAGCAGCCCTCTACAGATCGTGGGTGGCTACACCTTC,CASSPLQIVGGYTF
TRBV9,.,.,TRBJ1-3,TGTGCCAGCAGCGTACAGGCCGTAACCTCTGGAAACACCATATATTTT,CASSVQAVTSGNTIYF
TRBV11-3,.,TRBD2,TRBJ2-1,TGTGCCAGCAGCTCGGGACTAGAAAATGAGCAGTTCTTC,CASSSGLENEQFF
TRBV29-1,.,TRBD1,TRBJ1-2,TGCAGCGCCACAGGGGGCTATGGCTACACCTTC,CSATGGYGYTF